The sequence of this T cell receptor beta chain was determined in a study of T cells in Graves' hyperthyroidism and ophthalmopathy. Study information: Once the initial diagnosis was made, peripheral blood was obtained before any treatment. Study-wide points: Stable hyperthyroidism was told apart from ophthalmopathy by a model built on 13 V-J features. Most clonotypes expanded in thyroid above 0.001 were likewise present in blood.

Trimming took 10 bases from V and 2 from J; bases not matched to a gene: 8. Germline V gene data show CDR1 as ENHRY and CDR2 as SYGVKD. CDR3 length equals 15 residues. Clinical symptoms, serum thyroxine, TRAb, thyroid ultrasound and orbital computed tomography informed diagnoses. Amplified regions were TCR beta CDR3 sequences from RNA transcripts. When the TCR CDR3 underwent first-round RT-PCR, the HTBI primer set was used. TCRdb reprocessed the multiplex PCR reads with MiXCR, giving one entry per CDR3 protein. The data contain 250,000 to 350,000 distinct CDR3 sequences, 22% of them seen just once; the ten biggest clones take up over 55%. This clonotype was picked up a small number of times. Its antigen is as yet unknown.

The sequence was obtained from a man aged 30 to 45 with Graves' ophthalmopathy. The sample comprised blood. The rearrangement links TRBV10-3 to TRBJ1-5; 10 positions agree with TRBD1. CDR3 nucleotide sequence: TGTGCCACTGGAATCGGACAGGGGGGCAATCAGCCCCAGCATTTT. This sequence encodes CATGIGQGGNQPQHF.